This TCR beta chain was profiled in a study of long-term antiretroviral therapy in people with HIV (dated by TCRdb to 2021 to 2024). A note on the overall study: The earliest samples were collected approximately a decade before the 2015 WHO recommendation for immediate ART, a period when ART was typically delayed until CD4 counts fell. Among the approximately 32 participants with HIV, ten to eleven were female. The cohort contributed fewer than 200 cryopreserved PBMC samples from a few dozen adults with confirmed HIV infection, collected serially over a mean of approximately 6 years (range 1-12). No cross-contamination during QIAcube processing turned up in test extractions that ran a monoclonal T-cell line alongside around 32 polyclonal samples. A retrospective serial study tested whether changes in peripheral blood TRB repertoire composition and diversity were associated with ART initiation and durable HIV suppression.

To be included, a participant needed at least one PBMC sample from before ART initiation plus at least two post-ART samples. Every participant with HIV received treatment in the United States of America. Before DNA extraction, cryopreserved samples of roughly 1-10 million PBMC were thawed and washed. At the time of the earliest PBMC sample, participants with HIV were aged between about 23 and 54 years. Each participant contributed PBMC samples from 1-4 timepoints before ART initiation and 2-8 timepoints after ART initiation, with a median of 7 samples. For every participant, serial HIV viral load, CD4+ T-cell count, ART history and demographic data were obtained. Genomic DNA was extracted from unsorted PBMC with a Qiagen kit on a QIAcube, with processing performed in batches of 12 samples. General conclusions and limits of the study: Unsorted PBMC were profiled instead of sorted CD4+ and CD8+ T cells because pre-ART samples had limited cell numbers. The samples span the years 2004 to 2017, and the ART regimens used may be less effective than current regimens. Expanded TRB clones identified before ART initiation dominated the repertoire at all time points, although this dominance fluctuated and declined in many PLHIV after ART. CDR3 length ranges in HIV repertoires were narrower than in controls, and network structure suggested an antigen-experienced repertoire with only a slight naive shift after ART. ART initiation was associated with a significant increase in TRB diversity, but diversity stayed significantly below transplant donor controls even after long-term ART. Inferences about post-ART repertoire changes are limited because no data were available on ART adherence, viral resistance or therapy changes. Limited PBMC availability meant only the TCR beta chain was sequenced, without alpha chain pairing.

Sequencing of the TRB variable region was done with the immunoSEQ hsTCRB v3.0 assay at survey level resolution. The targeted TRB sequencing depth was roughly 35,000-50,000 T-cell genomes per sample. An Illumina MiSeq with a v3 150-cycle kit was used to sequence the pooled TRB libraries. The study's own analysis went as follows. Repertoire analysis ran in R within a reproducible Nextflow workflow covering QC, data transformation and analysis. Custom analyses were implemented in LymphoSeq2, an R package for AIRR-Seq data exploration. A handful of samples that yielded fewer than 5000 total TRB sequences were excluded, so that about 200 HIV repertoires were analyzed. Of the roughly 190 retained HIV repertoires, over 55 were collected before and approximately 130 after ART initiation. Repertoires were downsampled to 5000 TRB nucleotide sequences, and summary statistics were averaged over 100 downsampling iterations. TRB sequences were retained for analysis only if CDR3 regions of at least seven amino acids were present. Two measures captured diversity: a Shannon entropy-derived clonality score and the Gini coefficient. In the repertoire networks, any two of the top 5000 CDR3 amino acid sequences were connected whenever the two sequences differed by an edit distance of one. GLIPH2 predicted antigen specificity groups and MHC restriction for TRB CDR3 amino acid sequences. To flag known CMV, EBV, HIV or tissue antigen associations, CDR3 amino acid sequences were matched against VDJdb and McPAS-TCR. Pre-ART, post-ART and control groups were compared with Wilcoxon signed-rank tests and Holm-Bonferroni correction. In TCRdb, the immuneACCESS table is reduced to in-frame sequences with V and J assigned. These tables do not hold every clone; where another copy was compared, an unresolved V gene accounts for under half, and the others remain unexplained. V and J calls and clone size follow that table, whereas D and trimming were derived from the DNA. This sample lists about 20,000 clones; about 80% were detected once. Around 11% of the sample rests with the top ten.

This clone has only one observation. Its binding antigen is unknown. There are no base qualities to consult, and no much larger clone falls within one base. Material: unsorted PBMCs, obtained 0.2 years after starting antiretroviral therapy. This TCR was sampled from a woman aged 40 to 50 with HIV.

The DNA is as follows: TGTGCCAGTAGTATAGACAAGGGGAGCTCCTACAATGAGCAGTTCTTC. This is translated as CASSIDKGSSYNEQFF. The sequence joins TRBV19 to TRBJ2-1; the D call is possibly TRBD1 or TRBD2, each sharing 5 bases. V is clipped by 0 bases and J by 0 bases, and the sequence between their germline boundaries is 9 bases long. The CDR3 holds 16 amino acids from the cysteine to the phenylalanine. Left in the record is the CDR3 DNA by itself, 48 bases read in frame from the first base. The germline V gene (reference sequence) provides CDR1 LNHDA and CDR2 SQIVND. Outside the CDR3, residues come from the reference TRBV19 and TRBJ2-1 proteins, so the full variable domain is: DGGITQSPKYLFRKEGQNVTLSCEQNLNHDAMYWYRQDPGQGLRLIYYSQIVNDFQKGDIAEGYSVSREKKESFPLTVTSAQKNPTAFYLCASSIDKGSSYNEQFFGPGTRLTVL.